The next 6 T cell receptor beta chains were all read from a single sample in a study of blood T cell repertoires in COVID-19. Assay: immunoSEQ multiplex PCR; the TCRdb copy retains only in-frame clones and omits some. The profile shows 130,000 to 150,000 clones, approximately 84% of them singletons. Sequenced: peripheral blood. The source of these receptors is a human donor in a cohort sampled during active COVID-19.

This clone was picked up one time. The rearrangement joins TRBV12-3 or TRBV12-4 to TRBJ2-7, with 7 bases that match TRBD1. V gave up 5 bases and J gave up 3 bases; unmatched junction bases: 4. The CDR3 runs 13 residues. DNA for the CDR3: TGTGCCAGCAGTACCGGGGACAGCTACGAGCAGTACTTC. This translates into CASSTGDSYEQYF.

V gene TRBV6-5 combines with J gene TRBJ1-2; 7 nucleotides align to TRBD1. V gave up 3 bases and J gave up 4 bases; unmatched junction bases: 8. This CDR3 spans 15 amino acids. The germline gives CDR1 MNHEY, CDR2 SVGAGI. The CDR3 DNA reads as TGTGCCAGCAGTTATACCACAGGGGTGGGCTATGGCTACACCTTC. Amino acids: CASSYTTGVGYGYTF.

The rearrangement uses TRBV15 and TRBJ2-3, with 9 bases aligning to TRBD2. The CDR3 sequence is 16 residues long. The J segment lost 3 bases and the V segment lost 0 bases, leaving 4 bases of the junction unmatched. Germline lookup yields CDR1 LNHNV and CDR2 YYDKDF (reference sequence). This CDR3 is CATSRDRREGTDTQYF. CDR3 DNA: TGTGCCACCAGCAGAGATAGGCGGGAGGGGACAGATACGCAGTATTTT.

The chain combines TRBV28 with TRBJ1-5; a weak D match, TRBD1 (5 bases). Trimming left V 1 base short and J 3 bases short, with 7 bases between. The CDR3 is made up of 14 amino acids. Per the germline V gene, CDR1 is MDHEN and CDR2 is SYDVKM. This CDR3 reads CASSLSGYNQPQHF. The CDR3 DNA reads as TGTGCCAGCAGTTTATCAGGGTACAATCAGCCCCAGCATTTT.

CDR3 region: CASSPGQNYEQYF. CDR3 DNA: TGTGCCAGTAGTCCGGGACAGAACTACGAGCAGTACTTC. The chain has TRBV19 and TRBJ2-7; 7 bases are a match to TRBD1. The CDR3 has 13 residues. Germline loops: CDR1 LNHDA, CDR2 SQIVND (reference sequence). V gave up 5 bases and J gave up 3 bases; unmatched junction bases: 4. Combining the CDR3 with reference TRBV19 and TRBJ2-7 gives the whole variable domain DGGITQSPKYLFRKEGQNVTLSCEQNLNHDAMYWYRQDPGQGLRLIYYSQIVNDFQKGDIAEGYSVSREKKESFPLTVTSAQKNPTAFYLCASSPGQNYEQYFGPGTRLTVT.

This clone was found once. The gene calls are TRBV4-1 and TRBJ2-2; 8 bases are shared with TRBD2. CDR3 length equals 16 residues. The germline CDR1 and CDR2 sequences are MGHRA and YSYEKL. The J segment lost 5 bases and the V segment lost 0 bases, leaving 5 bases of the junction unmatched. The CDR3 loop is CASSQDGAGVTGELFF. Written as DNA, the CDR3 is TGCGCCAGCAGCCAAGACGGAGCGGGGGTGACCGGGGAGCTGTTTTTT.